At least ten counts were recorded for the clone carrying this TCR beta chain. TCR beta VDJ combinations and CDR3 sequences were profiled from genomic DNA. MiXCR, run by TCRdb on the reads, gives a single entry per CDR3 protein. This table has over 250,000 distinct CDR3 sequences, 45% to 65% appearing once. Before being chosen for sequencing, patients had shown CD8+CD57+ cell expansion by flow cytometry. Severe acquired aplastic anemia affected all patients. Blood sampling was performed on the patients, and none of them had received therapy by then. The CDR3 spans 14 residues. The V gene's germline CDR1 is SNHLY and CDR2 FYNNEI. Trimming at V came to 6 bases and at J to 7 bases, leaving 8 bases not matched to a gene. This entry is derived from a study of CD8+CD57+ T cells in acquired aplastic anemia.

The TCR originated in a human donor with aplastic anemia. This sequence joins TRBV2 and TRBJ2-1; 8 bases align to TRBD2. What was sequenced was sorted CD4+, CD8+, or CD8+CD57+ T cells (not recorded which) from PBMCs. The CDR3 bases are TGTGCCAGCAGAGAGGGACTAGGGGGGAATGAGCAGTTCTTC. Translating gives CASREGLGGNEQFF.